The source of this T cell receptor (beta chain) is a study of shared clonotypes between healthy human individuals. Study-wide points: Only blood samples were collected, and tissue repertoires likely differ. Among donors, sharing of clonotypes was expected to be affected by sequencing depth. The sharing of roughly 5% of naive CD4 clonotypes was seen across a handful of donors. Clonotypes not shared had lower generation probabilities than those common to all four donors.

V lost 6 bases and J lost 2, with 8 bases in between. This CDR3 is 12 amino acids long. Germline V gives CDR1 WSHSY, CDR2 SAAADI. In its sample, this clone was seen once. Its antigen is not known. This clone may be a read error of a much larger clone one base away. Only in-frame clones appear in the TCRdb table, and some are missing; sequencing was by immunoSEQ multiplex PCR. The table includes 650,000 to 750,000 clones, approximately 79% detected once. The receptor's source is a woman aged 25 to 45 in good health. The V and J genes are TRBV10-2 and TRBJ2-7, with no clear D. Input material: memory CD4+ T cells sorted from blood. Subset meaning: CD45RA-negative fraction. CDR3 sequence: CASSPGPYEQYF. The CDR3 nucleotides read TGCGCCAGCAGCCCTGGACCCTACGAGCAGTACTTC.